This TCR beta chain is drawn from a study of shared clonotypes between healthy human individuals. To note about this clone: Its target is not known.

Under the authors' procedure: There were no quality scores in the junction-only immunoSEQ sequences, so filtering differed. Assay: immunoSEQ multiplex PCR; the TCRdb copy retains only in-frame clones and omits some. For V, J and clone size, that table is used; D and trimming come from the DNA. This table holds millions of clones, roughly 95% found once. Study-wide points: Sorted-subset samples were not fully sequenced, rarefaction indicated.

Germline V gene sequence: CDR1 MNHEY, CDR2 SMNVEV (reference sequence). This CDR3 has 14 residues. Losses at the gene ends were 3 bases for V and 6 bases for J; bases not matched to a gene: 8. Sequenced sample: naive CD4+ T cells sorted from blood. The subset is: CD45RA+ positively selected. This clonotype originated in a man aged 18 to 30 in good health. The chain joins TRBV27 to TRBJ2-7; 7 bases fit TRBD2. Here the CDR3 DNA reads TGTGCCAGCAGTTTGGGAGGGAGGACTGGCGAGCAGTACTTC. Its translation: CASSLGGRTGEQYF.